The rows below give T cell receptor beta chains drawn from one sample of a study of shared clonotypes between healthy human individuals. Here immunoSEQ multiplex PCR was the method, and the copy in TCRdb shows in-frame clones only, minus some. The sample carries 2.5 million or so clones, just over 90% recorded once. The specimen was naive CD4+ T cells sorted from blood. These receptor sequences come from a man between 18 and 29 years old in good health. The CDR3 runs from the conserved cysteine through the conserved F or W. D genes are given only for firm matches. Expanded clones are given a class, and other clones once, few, many or no size at all.

>TRBJ2-7|TRBV9|NA|NA
CASSAGTAGEQYF
TGTGCCAGCAGCGCCGGGACCGCTGGGGAGCAGTACTTC
>TRBJ1-6|TRBV5-6|NA|TRBD1
CASSLDRGLSPLHF
TGTGCCAGCAGCCTGGACAGGGGGCTGTCACCCCTCCACTTT
>TRBJ1-5|TRBV10-3|NA|NA
CAISEGVNQPQHF
TGTGCCATCAGTGAAGGGGTCAATCAGCCCCAGCATTTT
>TRBJ1-2|TRBV19|NA|NA
CASHFSRDYGYTF
TGTGCCAGCCATTTTTCCAGAGATTATGGCTACACCTTC
>TRBJ1-1|TRBV6-1|NA|NA
CASRRVDGNTEAFF
TGTGCCAGCAGGAGGGTTGATGGGAACACTGAAGCTTTCTTT
>TRBJ1-1|TRBV10-2|NA|NA
CASRGQLNTEAFF
TGCGCCAGCAGAGGACAGCTTAACACTGAAGCTTTCTTT
>TRBJ2-2|TRBV11-3|NA|TRBD2
CASSLGPTSGSGTGELFF
TGTGCCAGCAGCTTAGGTCCCACTAGCGGGAGTGGGACCGGGGAGCTGTTTTTT
>TRBJ2-1|TRBV7-2|NA|NA
CASSIGHEQFF
TGTGCCAGCTCCATAGGACATGAGCAGTTCTTC
>TRBJ2-5|TRBV5-6|NA|TRBD1
CASSLGQGVETQYF
TGTGCCAGCAGCCTAGGACAGGGGGTCGAGACCCAGTACTTC
>TRBJ1-6|TRBV5-5|NA|NA
CASSFLPRTASFSSPLHF
TGTGCCAGCAGCTTCCTCCCAAGGACAGCCTCTTTTTCTTCACCCCTCCACTTT
>TRBJ1-5|TRBV19|NA|NA
CASRRTAHQPQHF
TGTGCCAGTAGGAGGACAGCCCATCAGCCCCAGCATTTT
>TRBJ2-1|TRBV27|NA|NA
CASSYDFPSSYNEQFF
TGTGCCAGCAGTTACGACTTCCCGAGCTCCTACAATGAGCAGTTCTTC
>TRBJ2-7|TRBV11-2|NA|NA
CASSSLYEQYF
TGTGCCAGCAGCTCTCTCTACGAGCAGTACTTC
>TRBJ2-5|TRBV9|NA|NA
CASSVGRGAQQETQYF
TGTGCCAGCAGCGTAGGACGGGGGGCTCAGCAAGAGACCCAGTACTTC
>TRBJ1-1|TRBV5-1|NA|NA
CASSFLAGYKDTEAFF
TGCGCCAGCAGCTTTTTGGCAGGGTACAAAGACACTGAAGCTTTCTTT
>TRBJ2-5|TRBV19|NA|NA
CASSTLGDLQETQYF
TGTGCCAGTAGCACCCTGGGGGACTTGCAAGAGACCCAGTACTTC
>TRBJ1-1|TRBV10-2|NA|TRBD1
CASSTQGIEAFF
TGCGCCAGCAGCACACAGGGGATTGAAGCTTTCTTT
>TRBJ2-7|TRBV6-4|NA|TRBD1
CASSAEDRGNEQYF
TGTGCCAGCAGTGCGGAGGACAGGGGCAACGAGCAGTACTTC
>TRBJ2-1|TRBV7-9|once|NA
CASSPRREGGLDEQFF
TGTGCCAGCAGCCCACGTAGGGAGGGGGGGCTGGATGAGCAGTTCTTC
>TRBJ2-7|TRBV29-1|once|NA
CSVGRDYEQYF
TGCAGCGTTGGGCGCGACTACGAGCAGTACTTC
>TRBJ2-3|TRBV5-1|NA|TRBD2
CASRQSSGGADTQYF
TGCGCCAGCCGTCAATCTAGCGGGGGAGCAGATACGCAGTATTTT
>TRBJ2-3|TRBV13|NA|TRBD1
CASSLRQTGGRDTQYF
TGTGCCAGCAGCTTACGACAGACAGGGGGCAGAGATACGCAGTATTTT
>TRBJ2-5|TRBV5-1|NA|NA
CASSPEGGKTQYF
TGCGCCAGCAGCCCCGAGGGCGGGAAGACCCAGTACTTC
>TRBJ1-4|TRBV28|NA|NA
CASSLFRLINEKLFF
TGTGCCAGCAGTTTATTCAGACTAATAAATGAAAAACTGTTTTTT
>TRBJ2-3|TRBV30|once|NA
CAWSVQGADTQYF
TGTGCCTGGAGTGTACAAGGGGCAGATACGCAGTATTTT
>TRBJ2-3|TRBV5-4|NA|TRBD1
CASSLGTGGTDTQYF
TGTGCCAGCAGCTTGGGGACAGGGGGCACAGATACGCAGTATTTT
>TRBJ2-6|TRBV11-2|NA|NA
CASSLRGTGANVLTF
TGTGCCAGCAGCTTAAGGGGTACTGGGGCCAACGTCCTGACTTTC
>TRBJ1-3|TRBV6-6|NA|NA
CASRRGNLGNTIYF
TGTGCCAGCAGGCGGGGGAATCTTGGAAACACCATATATTTT
>TRBJ2-7|TRBV5-6|few|NA
CASSPGVTYEQYF
TGTGCCAGCAGCCCGGGAGTTACCTACGAGCAGTACTTC
>TRBJ2-1|TRBV6-1|NA|TRBD2
CASVERGSYNEQFF
TGTGCCAGCGTGGAGCGGGGCTCCTACAATGAGCAGTTCTTC
>TRBJ2-3|TRBV5-4|NA|TRBD1
CASSLGQGFQDTQYF
TGTGCCAGCAGCCTTGGACAGGGCTTTCAAGATACGCAGTATTTT
>TRBJ2-4|TRBV18|NA|TRBD1
CASSLAGGLGIQYF
TGTGCCAGCTCACTGGCAGGGGGTCTTGGCATTCAGTACTTC
>TRBJ1-1|TRBV7-9|NA|NA
CASSFGGAGEAFF
TGTGCCAGCAGCTTTGGGGGGGCTGGTGAAGCTTTCTTT
>TRBJ1-4|TRBV11-2|NA|TRBD1
CASSFGQGATNEKLFF
TGTGCCAGCAGCTTCGGACAGGGGGCAACTAATGAAAAACTGTTTTTT
>TRBJ1-6|TRBV28|NA|NA
CASTADSNYNSPLHF
TGTGCCAGCACCGCAGACAGCAACTATAATTCACCCCTCCACTTT
>TRBJ2-1|TRBV29-1|NA|NA
CSVEKPGNEQFF
TGCAGCGTTGAAAAGCCGGGGAATGAGCAGTTCTTC
>TRBJ1-2|TRBV6-1|NA|NA
CASNLRVLYGYTF
TGTGCCAGCAACTTAAGGGTCCTATATGGCTACACCTTC
>TRBJ1-4|TRBV21-1|NA|NA
CASSKAGGYYEKLFF
TGTGCCAGCAGCAAAGCTGGCGGGTATTATGAAAAACTGTTTTTT
>TRBJ1-2|TRBV28|NA|NA
CASSTPGYGYTF
TGTGCCAGCAGTACCCCTGGTTATGGCTACACCTTC
>TRBJ2-6|TRBV11-3|once|NA
CASSPGTPGANVLTF
TGTGCCAGCAGCCCCGGGACACCTGGGGCCAACGTCCTGACTTTC
>TRBJ2-2|TRBV19|NA|TRBD1
CASSTGTGITGELFF
TGTGCCAGTAGTACCGGGACAGGGATTACCGGGGAGCTGTTTTTT
>TRBJ1-6|TRBV2|NA|NA
CASSPGKSSYNSPLHF
TGTGCCAGCAGTCCGGGAAAGAGCTCCTATAATTCACCCCTCCACTTT
>TRBJ1-1|TRBV28|few|NA
CASTPTGNTEAFF
TGTGCCAGCACCCCGACGGGGAACACTGAAGCTTTCTTT
>TRBJ2-7|TRBV7-2|NA|TRBD2
CASSLSSGALSYEQYF
TGTGCCAGCAGCTTGAGTAGCGGGGCCCTATCCTACGAGCAGTACTTC
>TRBJ1-1|TRBV18|NA|NA
CASSPTATNTEAFF
TGTGCCAGCTCACCCACCGCCACGAACACTGAAGCTTTCTTT
>TRBJ2-2|TRBV9|NA|NA
CASSVGVVNTGELFF
TGTGCCAGCAGCGTCGGGGTTGTGAACACCGGGGAGCTGTTTTTT
>TRBJ2-3|TRBV6-5|NA|NA
CASRPVAGTDTQYF
TGTGCCAGCAGGCCGGTTGCGGGCACAGATACGCAGTATTTT
>TRBJ1-6|TRBV19|NA|TRBD1
CASSRAQGYSPLHF
TGTGCCAGTAGTAGGGCACAGGGGTATTCACCCCTCCACTTT
>TRBJ2-6|TRBV18|NA|NA
CASSPRDTGANVLTF
TGTGCCAGCTCACCCCGGGACACTGGGGCCAACGTCCTGACTTTC
>TRBJ2-3|TRBV10-1|NA|NA
CASSESGTDTQYF
TGCGCCAGCAGTGAATCCGGGACAGATACGCAGTATTTT
>TRBJ1-2|TRBV30|NA|TRBD1
CAWKRTGDSGGYTF
TGTGCCTGGAAACGAACAGGGGATTCTGGTGGCTACACCTTC
>TRBJ2-3|TRBV6-1|NA|NA
CASSERAWGTDTQYF
TGTGCCAGCAGTGAAAGGGCTTGGGGCACAGATACGCAGTATTTT
>TRBJ1-3|TRBV28|NA|NA
CASSLGGSDTIYF
TGTGCCAGCAGTTTAGGAGGGTCAGACACCATATATTTT
>TRBJ2-5|TRBV6-6|once|NA
CASSYRGGETQYF
TGTGCCAGCAGTTACCGAGGGGGAGAGACCCAGTACTTC
>TRBJ2-2|TRBV5-5|NA|TRBD1
CASAPSGTGNTGELFF
TGTGCCAGCGCACCCTCCGGGACAGGGAACACCGGGGAGCTGTTTTTT
>TRBJ1-5|TRBV10-3|NA|NA
CAISEGISNQPQHF
TGTGCCATCAGTGAGGGGATCAGCAATCAGCCCCAGCATTTT
>TRBJ2-5|TRBV7-8|NA|NA
CASSPDPAETQYF
TGTGCCAGCAGCCCAGACCCGGCGGAGACCCAGTACTTC
>TRBJ2-5|TRBV5-1|NA|NA
CASSLIPQETQYF
TGCGCCAGCAGCTTGATTCCACAAGAGACCCAGTACTTC
>TRBJ1-5|TRBV7-8|once|TRBD1
CASSPPDRGNQPQHF
TGTGCCAGCAGCCCACCGGACAGGGGCAATCAGCCCCAGCATTTT
>TRBJ1-2|TRBV30|once|NA
CAWSHGIGGYTF
TGTGCCTGGAGTCATGGGATAGGTGGCTACACCTTC